The 9 T cell receptor beta chains below were found in one sample sequenced in a study of blood T cell repertoires in COVID-19. TCRdb's table, derived via immunoSEQ multiplex PCR, lists solely in-frame clones and lacks some. In the table there are under 300,000 clones, around 90% of which are singletons. The sequenced material came from PBMCs or T cells enriched from blood (not recorded which). Receptor source: a young woman who had recovered from COVID-19.

The V call is TRBV7-9, the J call TRBJ1-2; unclear D gene. CDR3 length: 14 residues. The germline CDR1 and CDR2 sequences are SEHNR and FQNEAQ (reference sequence). Trimming removed 4 bases at V and 4 bases at J, with 13 bases between. CDR3 nucleotides: TGTGCCAGCAGCTCCCCAGGAGGGATCTATGGCTACACCTTC. As protein: CASSSPGGIYGYTF.

V is TRBV7-9 and J is TRBJ1-4, with a weak D call TRBD1 (5 bases). Trimming cost V 5 bases and J 2 bases, with 15 bases left between them. Germline-derived CDR1 and CDR2 are SEHNR and FQNEAQ (reference sequence). The CDR3 is made up of 16 amino acids. CDR3 in DNA: TGTGCCAGCAGCACGAGTGGGGGACTGACTAATGAAAAACTGTTTTTT. Its protein product is CASSTSGGLTNEKLFF.

The chain couples TRBV2 to TRBJ1-1, with TRBD1 matching over 9 bases. CDR3 length: 16 amino acids. V shed 11 bases, J shed 0 bases, and the junction held 13 bases outside the gene matches. The germline CDR1 and CDR2 sequences are SNHLY and FYNNEI. The CDR3: CAFSVRTGAMNTEAFF. CDR3 coding DNA: TGTGCCTTCAGTGTCCGGACAGGGGCCATGAACACTGAAGCTTTCTTT.

The chain couples TRBV11-2 to TRBJ2-1; D may be TRBD2 (5 bases). V dropped 3 bases and J dropped 0 bases, with 15 bases sitting between them. The length of the CDR3 is 17 residues. Germline lookup yields CDR1 SGHAT and CDR2 FQNNGV. As DNA, the CDR3 is TGTGCCAGCAGCTTTACTAGTTACGGCAGCTCCTACAATGAGCAGTTCTTC. Translation: CASSFTSYGSSYNEQFF. Looking up the rest from reference TRBV11-2 and TRBJ2-1 gives the full variable domain: EAGVAQSPRYKIIEKRQSVAFWCNPISGHATLYWYQQILGQGPKLLIQFQNNGVVDDSQLPKDRFSAERLKGVDSTLKIQPAKLEDSAVYLCASSFTSYGSSYNEQFFGPGTRLTVL.

The genes are TRBV7-6 and TRBJ2-2, with D unresolved. In germline, CDR1 is SGHVS, CDR2 FNYEAQ. The CDR3 length is 12 residues. V shed 0 bases and J shed 7 bases, with 3 bases lying between them. The CDR3 sequence: CASSLAVGELFF. In DNA form, the CDR3 reads TGTGCCAGCAGCTTAGCCGTCGGGGAGCTGTTTTTT.

The chain combines TRBV5-1 with TRBJ2-2, with 7 bases identical to TRBD1. CDR3 length equals 14 residues. The germline V gene encodes CDR1 SGHRS and CDR2 YFSETQ. Trimming cost V 4 bases and J 9 bases; bases outside gene matches: 9. The CDR3 DNA sequence: TGCGCCAGCAGCGGAACCCGGGACAGCAGGGAGCTGTTTTTT. Protein product: CASSGTRDSRELFF.

The chain has TRBV3-1 (or the pseudogene TRBV3-2) and TRBJ1-4; maybe TRBD1 (6 bases). The germline V gene has CDR1 LGHDT and CDR2 YNNKEL (reference sequence). V was clipped by 0 bases and J by 1 base, with 12 bases between them. The CDR3 consists of 17 residues. As DNA, the CDR3 is TGTGCCAGCAGCCAAGATACAGGGTTGTTAACTAATGAAAAACTGTTTTTT. Amino acids: CASSQDTGLLTNEKLFF.

The V and J genes are TRBV11-3 and TRBJ2-5, with D possibly TRBD2 on 6 matching bases. The CDR3 is 15 residues long. Germline V CDR1 and CDR2: SGHNT, YENEEA. Between the trimmed V and J ends, which lost 1 base and 4 bases, there was a span of 13 bases. The CDR3 coding sequence is TGTGCCAGCAGCTTAGTGTCGATGGGGGGAGAGACCCAGTACTTC. Encoded protein: CASSLVSMGGETQYF.

The chain links TRBV15 to TRBJ2-7; 7 bases fit TRBD1. Germline values: CDR1 LNHNV, CDR2 YYDKDF (reference sequence). The CDR3 totals 14 residues. Trimming at V came to 5 bases and at J to 3 bases, leaving 7 bases not matched to a gene. CDR3 nucleotides: TGTGCCACCAGCGGAAACCGGGACAGCTACGAGCAGTACTTC. Protein: CATSGNRDSYEQYF. The whole variable domain, remainder taken from reference TRBV15 and TRBJ2-7, is DAMVIQNPRYQVTQFGKPVTLSCSQTLNHNVMYWYQQKSSQAPKLLFHYYDKDFNNEADTPDNFQSRRPNTSFCFLDIRSPGLGDTAMYLCATSGNRDSYEQYFGPGTRLTVT.